A single sample gave rise to the 15 T cell receptor beta chains below, sequenced in a study of shared T cell receptors in the human thymus. Some clones are missing from TCRdb's copy, which holds only in-frame ones; the method was immunoSEQ multiplex PCR. The sample comprises about 660,000 clones, approximately 87% of which are singletons, and 0.01% rests with the top ten. This same sample was also taken into another study, of human thymus T cells.

The sequencing input was thymocytes. All receptors derive from a boy younger than two with a congenital heart defect.

V is TRBV7-8 and J is TRBJ2-1, with TRBD2 matching over 7 bases. Germline V gives CDR1 SGHVS, CDR2 FQNEAQ. Trimming cost V 1 base and J 0 bases; bases outside gene matches: 6. This CDR3 contains 17 residues. CDR3 region: CASSLEGAGSSYNEQFF. CDR3 DNA sequence: TGTGCCAGCAGCTTAGAGGGAGCGGGAAGCTCCTACAATGAGCAGTTCTTC.

The rearrangement joins TRBV30 to TRBJ2-7, with D possibly being TRBD2 (5 bases). V was pared by 1 base and J by 0 bases, with 13 bases between. CDR1 is GTSNPN, CDR2 SVGIG, per germline (reference sequence). The CDR3 totals 15 residues. DNA of the CDR3: TGTGCCTGGAGTGGGAGACTACCCAGCTCCTACGAGCAGTACTTC. Translating gives CAWSGRLPSSYEQYF.

The chain combines TRBV7-6 with TRBJ2-5; 9 positions agree with TRBD2. The CDR3 contains 16 residues. With 7 bases clipped from V and 3 bases from J, the junction kept 12 bases outside the gene matches. CDR1 is SGHVS, CDR2 FNYEAQ, per germline. The CDR3: CASTEGVAGEEETQYF. The CDR3 bases are TGTGCCAGCACCGAGGGGGTAGCGGGAGAGGAAGAGACCCAGTACTTC.

This clone has just one count. This chain links TRBV27 with TRBJ2-7; D gene ambiguous. Trimming removed 4 bases from V and 3 bases from J, with 7 bases in between. In germline, CDR1 is MNHEY, CDR2 SMNVEV (reference sequence). The CDR3 has 12 residues. The CDR3 DNA reads as TGTGCCAGCAGTTCAGGCAACTACGAGCAGTACTTC. Translation: CASSSGNYEQYF.

V gene TRBV4-2 combines with J gene TRBJ2-1, with D hard to call. Trimming pared 1 base from V and 0 bases from J, leaving 7 bases between. Germline CDR1 is LGHNA and CDR2 is YNFKEQ. The CDR3 has 15 residues. CDR3 nucleotide sequence: TGTGCCAGCAGCCAAGGACACGTCTCCTACAATGAGCAGTTCTTC. Translation: CASSQGHVSYNEQFF.

The CDR3 DNA reads TGTGCCAGCAGCTTGGGGGGGCCAGGGACTGAGCAGTTCTTC. It codes for CASSLGGPGTEQFF. The chain couples TRBV7-6 to TRBJ2-1, with D perhaps TRBD2 (7 bases). Deletions cut 3 bases from V and 9 bases from J, with 15 bases between. This CDR3 has 14 residues. The germline V gene has CDR1 SGHVS and CDR2 FNYEAQ.

This sequence joins TRBV9 and TRBJ2-3; TRBD2 matches 8 bases. The junction had 15 bases not matched to a gene; V was cut back by 4 bases and J by 8 bases. The germline gives CDR1 SGDLS, CDR2 YYNGEE. This CDR3 is 16 amino acids long. The CDR3 DNA follows: TGTGCCAGCAGCCCCCACCGGCGGCGGGAGGAAGGTACGCAGTATTTT. Its protein product is CASSPHRRREEGTQYF.

The chain employs TRBV28 and TRBJ2-5; a weak D match, TRBD1 (7 bases). This CDR3 spans 13 amino acids. Deletions cut 3 bases from V and 7 bases from J, with 12 bases between. Germline CDR1 reads MDHEN; CDR2 reads SYDVKM. The CDR3 DNA reads as TGTGCCAGCAGTTTTCGACAGGGAGGGACCCAGTACTTC. Protein product: CASSFRQGGTQYF.

V and J are TRBV2 and TRBJ2-5; TRBD2 matches 10 bases. The ends lost 0 bases at V and 11 bases at J; junction bases unmatched: 9. The germline V gene encodes CDR1 SNHLY and CDR2 FYNNEI. This CDR3 is 15 amino acids long. CDR3 coding DNA: TGTGCCAGCAGTGAAGCCCTAGCGGGAGAGGGGGAGCAGTACTTC. The encoded protein is CASSEALAGEGEQYF.

The chain combines TRBV4-3 with TRBJ1-5; TRBD1 might be the D (6 bases). Germline CDR1 and CDR2: LGHNA and YSLEER. The CDR3 consists of 18 residues. The germline V and J ends were trimmed by 0 bases and 1 base, with 16 bases remaining between them. The CDR3 sequence is CASSQDQKGRGSNQPQHF. CDR3 in DNA: TGCGCCAGCAGCCAAGATCAAAAAGGGAGGGGGAGCAATCAGCCCCAGCATTTT.

This chain connects TRBV30 to TRBJ1-1, with TRBD1 identical over 9 bases. This CDR3 contains 16 residues. Per germline, CDR1 GTSNPN and CDR2 SVGIG (reference sequence). With 2 bases clipped from V and 3 bases from J, the junction kept 10 bases outside the gene matches. The CDR3 nucleotides read TGTGCCTGGAGTAACACCCCGGGACAGGGCCACACTGAAGCTTTCTTT. This sequence encodes CAWSNTPGQGHTEAFF.

The chain joins TRBV14 to TRBJ2-7; D is possibly TRBD1 (6 bases). CDR1 and CDR2 from the germline V gene are SGHDN and FVKESK. V lost 3 bases, J lost 3 bases, and 15 bases lay in between. The CDR3 is 15 residues long. CDR3 residues: CASSHRQAGYYEQYF. The CDR3 DNA is TGTGCCAGCAGCCACAGACAGGCCGGATACTACGAGCAGTACTTC.

This clone was recorded once. The chain carries TRBV28 and TRBJ2-7; D might be TRBD1 (5 bases). V lost 3 bases and J lost 0, with 9 bases in between. The germline V gene encodes CDR1 MDHEN and CDR2 SYDVKM. The CDR3 extends over 14 amino acids. The CDR3 sequence: CASSFSDSSYEQYF. CDR3 sequence (DNA): TGTGCCAGCAGTTTCTCCGACAGCTCCTACGAGCAGTACTTC. Full variable domain (rest looked up from reference TRBV28 and TRBJ2-7): DVKVTQSSRYLVKRTGEKVFLECVQDMDHENMFWYRQDPGLGLRLIYFSYDVKMKEKGDIPEGYSVSREKKERFSLILESASTNQTSMYLCASSFSDSSYEQYFGPGTRLTVT.

The rearrangement links TRBV25-1 to TRBJ2-2; D remains ambiguous. Per germline, CDR1 MGHDK and CDR2 SYGVNS. The CDR3 covers 11 residues. The V end lost 6 bases, the J end lost 7 bases, and 6 bases lay between the germline ends. The DNA for the CDR3 is TGTGCCAGCAGGAGTGACGGGGAGCTGTTTTTT. This gives the protein CASRSDGELFF.

The chain couples TRBV7-6 to TRBJ2-2; D remains unclear. The germline V gene has CDR1 SGHVS and CDR2 FNYEAQ. The V and J ends lost 2 bases and 1 base respectively, with 5 bases between them. The CDR3 loop spans 14 amino acids. CDR3 sequence reads: CASSLNRNTGELFF. Written as DNA, the CDR3 is TGTGCCAGCAGCTTAAACAGGAACACCGGGGAGCTGTTTTTT.